This T cell receptor (beta chain) was identified in a study of T cell responses to AZD1222 COVID-19 vaccine. The count of this clone is one. Its target is not known. The CDR3 totals 16 residues. V was clipped by 4 bases and J by 4 bases, with 17 bases between them. The germline gives CDR1 KGHSH, CDR2 LQKENI. Findings and limits, study-wide: Only a handful of individuals given AZD1222 were seropositive at baseline. In a largely white British group with more females than males, clonal diversity was possibly underestimated.

Clones were sequenced by immunoSEQ multiplex PCR, and TCRdb holds only the in-frame ones, with some missing. The table shows some 120,000 clones, with about 90% occurring only once. Analyses pooled second doses at about 4 or about 12 weeks. The clonotype originates from an adult who received the AZD1222 COVID-19 vaccine. This sequence joins TRBV18 and TRBJ2-1, with D maybe TRBD1 (6 bases). The sample here was peripheral blood, taken 28 days after the second AZD1222 dose. The CDR3 here is CASSREIPGQYNEQFF. The CDR3 bases are TGTGCCAGCTCACGGGAGATCCCCGGACAGTACAATGAGCAGTTCTTC.